Listed below are T cell receptor beta chains from one sample, sequenced in a study of T cells after posttransplantation cyclophosphamide. TCRdb's copy holds only in-frame clones and misses some; the assay was immunoSEQ multiplex PCR. The data show tens of thousands of clones, roughly 92% seen once. Sample: PBMCs. The receptors derive from a woman between 45 and 60 years old in good health and a related stem cell transplant donor. Both conserved end residues are part of each CDR3. Each record gives: V gene, J gene, D gene, clone size, CDR3 DNA, CDR3 protein. D genes are given only for firm matches. The size of a clone is reported for some rows only, either as once, few or many, or as a class for expanded clones.

V gene: TRBV6-6
J gene: TRBJ2-7
D gene: .
clone size: .
CDR3 DNA: TGTGCCAGCAGTTACGAAGGGGCTCCCCACGAGCAGTACTTC
CDR3 protein: CASSYEGAPHEQYF

V gene: TRBV2
J gene: TRBJ1-3
D gene: .
clone size: few
CDR3 DNA: TGTGCCAGCAGTGTGGAGAACGGTGGCTCTGGAAACACCATATATTTT
CDR3 protein: CASSVENGGSGNTIYF

V gene: TRBV5-1
J gene: TRBJ2-7
D gene: .
clone size: .
CDR3 DNA: TGCGCCAGCAGGGGGGGTACGGGGCGGGGAGCCTACGAGCAGTACTTC
CDR3 protein: CASRGGTGRGAYEQYF

V gene: TRBV7-8
J gene: TRBJ1-5
D gene: .
clone size: .
CDR3 DNA: TGTGCCAGCAGCCCAGACTTCAATCAGCCCCAGCATTTT
CDR3 protein: CASSPDFNQPQHF

V gene: TRBV10-1
J gene: TRBJ2-3
D gene: TRBD2
clone size: .
CDR3 DNA: TGCGCCAGCAGTCCGGGGGCGGGAGGCGGCACAGATACGCAGTATTTT
CDR3 protein: CASSPGAGGGTDTQYF

V gene: TRBV4-2
J gene: TRBJ1-2
D gene: .
clone size: .
CDR3 DNA: TGTGCCAGCAGCCAAGATAGTAACAGTAACTATGGCTACACCTTC
CDR3 protein: CASSQDSNSNYGYTF

V gene: TRBV20-1
J gene: TRBJ1-2
D gene: .
clone size: once
CDR3 DNA: TGCCTATACAGGGCAAACTATGGCTACACCTTC
CDR3 protein: CLYRANYGYTF

V gene: TRBV5-1
J gene: TRBJ1-1
D gene: TRBD1
clone size: .
CDR3 DNA: TGCGCCAGCAGCTTACAGGGGATGAACACTGAAGCTTTCTTT
CDR3 protein: CASSLQGMNTEAFF

V gene: TRBV18
J gene: TRBJ1-1
D gene: TRBD1
clone size: .
CDR3 DNA: TGTGCCAGCTCACCTACAGGGGCGCGCGGGGAAGCTTTCTTT
CDR3 protein: CASSPTGARGEAFF

V gene: TRBV7-9
J gene: TRBJ1-2
D gene: TRBD1
clone size: once
CDR3 DNA: TGTGCCAGCAGCCGCATCACTGGGACAGGGCGAGGATTTAACTATGGCTACACCTTC
CDR3 protein: CASSRITGTGRGFNYGYTF

V gene: TRBV28
J gene: TRBJ2-1
D gene: .
clone size: .
CDR3 DNA: TGTGCCAGCAGTTTCCTCCTTTCCAATGAGCAGTTCTTC
CDR3 protein: CASSFLLSNEQFF

V gene: TRBV6-4
J gene: TRBJ2-3
D gene: TRBD2
clone size: .
CDR3 DNA: TGTGCCAGCAGTGACGGTCTAGCGGGAGGGCCGGATACGCAGTATTTT
CDR3 protein: CASSDGLAGGPDTQYF

V gene: TRBV13
J gene: TRBJ1-2
D gene: .
clone size: .
CDR3 DNA: TGTGCCAGCAGCTTAGTACGGAACTATGGCTACACCTTC
CDR3 protein: CASSLVRNYGYTF

V gene: TRBV6-1
J gene: TRBJ2-2
D gene: .
clone size: .
CDR3 DNA: TGTGCCAGTTCCGATGAGACACTGAACACCGGGGAGCTGTTTTTT
CDR3 protein: CASSDETLNTGELFF

V gene: TRBV5-1
J gene: TRBJ2-2
D gene: .
clone size: once
CDR3 DNA: TGCGCCAGCAGCTCGGGCACCGGGGAGCTGTTTTTT
CDR3 protein: CASSSGTGELFF

V gene: TRBV6-5
J gene: TRBJ1-4
D gene: .
clone size: .
CDR3 DNA: TGTGCCAGCAGTTACCTTAGCCAGGGGCAGGGAAAACTGTTTTTT
CDR3 protein: CASSYLSQGQGKLFF